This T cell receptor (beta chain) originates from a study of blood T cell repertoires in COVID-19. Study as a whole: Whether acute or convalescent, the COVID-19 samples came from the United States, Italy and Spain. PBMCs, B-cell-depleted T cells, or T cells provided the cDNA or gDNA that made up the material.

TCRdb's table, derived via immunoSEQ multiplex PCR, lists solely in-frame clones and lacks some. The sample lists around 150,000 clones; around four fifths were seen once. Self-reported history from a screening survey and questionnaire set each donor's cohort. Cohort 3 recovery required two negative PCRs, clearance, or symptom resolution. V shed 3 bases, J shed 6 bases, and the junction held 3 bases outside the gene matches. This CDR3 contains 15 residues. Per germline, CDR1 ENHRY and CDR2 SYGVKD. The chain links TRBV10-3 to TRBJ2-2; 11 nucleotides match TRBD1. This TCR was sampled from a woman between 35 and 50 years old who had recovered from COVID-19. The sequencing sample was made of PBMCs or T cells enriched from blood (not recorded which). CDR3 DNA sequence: TGTGCCATCAGTGACGGACAGGGGGCGTCCGGGGAGCTGTTTTTT. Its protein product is CAISDGQGASGELFF.